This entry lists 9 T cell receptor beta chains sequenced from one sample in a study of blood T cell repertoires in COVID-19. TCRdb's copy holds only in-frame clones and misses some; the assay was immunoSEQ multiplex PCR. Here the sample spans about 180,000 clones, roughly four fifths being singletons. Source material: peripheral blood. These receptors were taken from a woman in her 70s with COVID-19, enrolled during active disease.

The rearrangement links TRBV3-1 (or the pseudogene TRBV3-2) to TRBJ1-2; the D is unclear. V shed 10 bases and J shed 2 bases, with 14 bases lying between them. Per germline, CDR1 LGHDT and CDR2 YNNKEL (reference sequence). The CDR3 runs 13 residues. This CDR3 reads CATTPVENYGYTF. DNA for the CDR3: TGTGCCACCACGCCGGTCGAGAACTATGGCTACACCTTC.

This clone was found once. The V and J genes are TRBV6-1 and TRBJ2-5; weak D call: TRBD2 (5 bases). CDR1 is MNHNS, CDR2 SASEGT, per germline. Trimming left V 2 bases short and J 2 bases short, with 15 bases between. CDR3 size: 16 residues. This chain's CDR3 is CASSESIAPGQETQYF. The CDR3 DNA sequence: TGTGCCAGCAGTGAAAGTATAGCCCCGGGACAAGAGACCCAGTACTTC.

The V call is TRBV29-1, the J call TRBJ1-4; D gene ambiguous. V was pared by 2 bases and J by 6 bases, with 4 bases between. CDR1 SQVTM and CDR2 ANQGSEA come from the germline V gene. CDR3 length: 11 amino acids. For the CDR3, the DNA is TGCAGCGTTGAAACAGATGAAAAACTGTTTTTT. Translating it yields CSVETDEKLFF. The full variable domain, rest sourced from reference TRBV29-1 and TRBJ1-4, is SAVISQKPSRDICQRGTSLTIQCQVDSQVTMMFWYRQQPGQSLTLIATANQGSEATYESGFVIDKFPISRPNLTFSTLTVSNMSPEDSSIYLCSVETDEKLFFGSGTQLSVL.

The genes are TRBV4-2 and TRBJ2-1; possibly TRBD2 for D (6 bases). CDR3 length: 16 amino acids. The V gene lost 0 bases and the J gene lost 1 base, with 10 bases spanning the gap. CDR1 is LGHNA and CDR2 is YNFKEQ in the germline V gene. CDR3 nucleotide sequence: TGTGCCAGCAGCCAAGATCTCCGGGAGTCCTACAATGAGCAGTTCTTC. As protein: CASSQDLRESYNEQFF.

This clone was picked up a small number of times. In DNA, the CDR3 is TGTGCCTGGAGTGTACAGTCGAACACTGAAGCTTTCTTT. Residues: CAWSVQSNTEAFF. The chain is built from TRBV30 and TRBJ1-1; D remains unclear. With 0 bases removed from V and 1 base from J, the gap between germline ends came to 6 bases. CDR3 length: 13 amino acids. The germline V gene encodes CDR1 GTSNPN and CDR2 SVGIG (reference sequence).

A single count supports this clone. The chain's CDR3 is CASPGTSDEQFF. The CDR3 DNA is TGTGCCAGCCCCGGGACTAGCGATGAGCAGTTCTTC. The chain has TRBV28 and TRBJ2-1; 10 bases agree with TRBD2. With V trimmed by 8 bases and J by 8 bases, 3 bases remained unmatched. The CDR3 covers 12 residues. Germline V gene data show CDR1 as MDHEN and CDR2 as SYDVKM.

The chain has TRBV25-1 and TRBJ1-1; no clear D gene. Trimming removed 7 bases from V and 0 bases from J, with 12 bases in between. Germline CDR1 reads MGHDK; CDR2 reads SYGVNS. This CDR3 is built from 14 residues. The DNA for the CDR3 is TGTGCCAGCATCCCAACAGAAATGAACACTGAAGCTTTCTTT. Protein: CASIPTEMNTEAFF.

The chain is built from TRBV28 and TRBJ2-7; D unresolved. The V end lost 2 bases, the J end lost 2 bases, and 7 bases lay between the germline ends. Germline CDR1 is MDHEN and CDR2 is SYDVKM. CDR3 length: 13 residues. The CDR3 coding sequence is TGTGCCAGCAGTTTAACTACCCCCTACGAGCAGTACTTC. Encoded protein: CASSLTTPYEQYF.

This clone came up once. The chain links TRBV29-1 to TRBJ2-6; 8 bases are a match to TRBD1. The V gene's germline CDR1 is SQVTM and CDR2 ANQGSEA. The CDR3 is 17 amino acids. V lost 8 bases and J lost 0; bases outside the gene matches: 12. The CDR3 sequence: CSRGGQGMGSGANVLTF. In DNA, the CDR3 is TGCAGCCGGGGCGGACAGGGAATGGGCTCTGGGGCCAACGTCCTGACTTTC. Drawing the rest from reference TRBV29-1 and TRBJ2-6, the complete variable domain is SAVISQKPSRDICQRGTSLTIQCQVDSQVTMMFWYRQQPGQSLTLIATANQGSEATYESGFVIDKFPISRPNLTFSTLTVSNMSPEDSSIYLCSRGGQGMGSGANVLTFGAGSRLTVL.